The 17 T cell receptor beta chains listed next were all sequenced from one sample in a study of identical twins. One entry per CDR3 protein, called by TCRdb with MiXCR from the 5' RACE reads. The sample yields 450,000 to 650,000 distinct CDR3 sequences, around a tenth seen once. These same data were also listed under a study on yellow fever vaccine responses in identical twins.

Sequenced material: PBMCs. The receptors were sampled from a young woman in good health.

CDR3 nucleotide sequence: TGCGCCAGCAGCTCTCCAGGGATCTCCTACGAGCAGTACTTC. Its translation is CASSSPGISYEQYF. The V and J genes are TRBV5-1 and TRBJ2-7; D perhaps matches TRBD1 (5 bases). With 3 bases removed from V and 0 bases from J, the gap between germline ends came to 10 bases. The germline gives CDR1 SGHRS, CDR2 YFSETQ. This CDR3 has 14 residues.

This clonotype turned up a few times. The V and J genes are TRBV20-1 and TRBJ2-3, with TRBD1 matching 9 bases. Germline V lookup: CDR1 DFQATT, CDR2 SNEGSKA (reference sequence). The CDR3 is made up of 15 amino acids. Trimming removed 2 bases from V and 6 bases from J; junction bases left unmatched: 9. This CDR3 is CSARPPGQGRDTQYF. The CDR3 region has the DNA TGCAGTGCTAGACCACCGGGACAGGGTAGGGATACGCAGTATTTT.

The chain combines TRBV20-1 with TRBJ2-7; 12 nucleotides align to TRBD2. The germline V gene has CDR1 DFQATT and CDR2 SNEGSKA (reference sequence). This CDR3 spans 14 amino acids. The V segment lost 1 base and the J segment 7 bases; nucleotides outside the gene matches: 5. The CDR3 reads CSARGLAGVWEQYF. CDR3 in DNA: TGCAGTGCTAGAGGACTAGCGGGAGTTTGGGAGCAGTACTTC.

This clonotype came up many times. In DNA, the CDR3 is TGTGCCAGCAGCTATTTCTACGAGCAGTACTTC. Encoded protein: CASSYFYEQYF. The chain carries TRBV12-3 or TRBV12-4 and TRBJ2-7; D not resolved. The CDR3 is 11 amino acids. V was cut by 6 bases and J by 3 bases, with 6 bases left in between.

This clonotype was counted only a few times. The rearrangement uses TRBV12-3 or TRBV12-4 and TRBJ2-1; 9 nucleotides line up with TRBD2. The V segment lost 4 bases and the J segment 4 bases; nucleotides outside the gene matches: 14. The length of the CDR3 is 18 residues. In DNA, the CDR3 is TGTGCCAGCAGTTCCCTTTCCAGCGGGGGGATTATATACAATGAGCAGTTCTTC. Residues: CASSSLSSGGIIYNEQFF.

This clonotype has just a few counts. The gene calls are TRBV29-1 and TRBJ2-2; D gene unclear. V lost 3 bases and J 0 bases, leaving 11 bases between the germline ends. Germline V gene sequence: CDR1 SQVTM, CDR2 ANQGSEA. This CDR3 region has 15 residues. Here the CDR3 reads CSVEDGSTNTGELFF. The CDR3 bases are TGCAGCGTTGAGGACGGAAGTACGAACACCGGGGAGCTGTTTTTT.

The sample holds a few counts of this clonotype. This chain links TRBV5-5 with TRBJ2-2; no clear D. The CDR3 consists of 16 residues. Trimming took 4 bases from V and 1 from J, leaving 14 bases between them. In germline, CDR1 is SGHKS, CDR2 YYEKEE (reference sequence). This CDR3 reads CASSPWGTRNTGELFF. The CDR3 DNA is TGTGCCAGCAGCCCGTGGGGAACAAGGAACACCGGGGAGCTGTTTTTT.

Ten or more counts support this clonotype. The chain employs TRBV5-1 and TRBJ2-3; TRBD1 aligns across 11 bases. Looked up from germline, CDR1 is SGHRS and CDR2 is YFSETQ. Trimming removed 4 bases from V and 1 base from J; junction bases left unmatched: 2. The CDR3 has 15 residues. This CDR3 is CASSGQGAGTDTQYF. DNA of the CDR3: TGCGCCAGCAGCGGACAGGGGGCAGGCACAGATACGCAGTATTTT.

This clonotype was detected only a few times. This sequence joins TRBV25-1 and TRBJ2-1; a possible D gene is TRBD2 (5 bases). The V and J ends lost 1 base and 3 bases respectively, with 10 bases between them. Germline V gene lookup returns CDR1 MGHDK and CDR2 SYGVNS. CDR3 length: 15 amino acids. DNA for the CDR3: TGTGCCAGCAGTGAATCGCGGGCACGCTACAATGAGCAGTTCTTC. This sequence encodes CASSESRARYNEQFF.

This clonotype was seen only a few times. The chain joins TRBV11-3 to TRBJ2-3; 8 bases map to TRBD2. Trimming removed 6 bases from V and 2 bases from J; junction bases left unmatched: 13. The V gene's germline CDR1 is SGHNT and CDR2 YENEEA. The CDR3 is 17 residues long. The CDR3 region is CASRSSGTACITDTQYF. The CDR3 DNA reads TGTGCCAGCAGGAGTAGCGGGACTGCCTGTATCACAGATACGCAGTATTTT.

This clonotype occurred a few times. The chain joins TRBV5-6 to TRBJ2-7; 8 bases align to TRBD1. Germline assignment: CDR1 SGHDT and CDR2 YYEEEE. Losses at the gene ends were 4 bases for V and 7 bases for J; bases not matched to a gene: 10. The CDR3 length is 14 residues. The CDR3 DNA reads as TGTGCCAGCAGCGACACCGGGACAGGTAATGAGCAGTACTTC. Amino acids: CASSDTGTGNEQYF.

The gene calls are TRBV9 and TRBJ2-1; possibly TRBD2 for D (6 bases). Trimming removed 5 bases at V and 3 bases at J, with 18 bases between. This CDR3 region has 16 residues. Germline V gene sequence: CDR1 SGDLS, CDR2 YYNGEE. CDR3 residues: CASSDQAGEIYNEQFF. In nucleotides, the CDR3 is TGTGCCAGCAGTGACCAAGCGGGTGAGATCTACAATGAGCAGTTCTTC.

This clonotype was counted only a few times. This sequence joins TRBV7-9 and TRBJ2-3, with 7 bases identical to TRBD1. CDR1 and CDR2 (germline): SEHNR, FQNEAQ (reference sequence). CDR3 size: 15 residues. V lost 5 bases and J lost 3; bases outside the gene matches: 8. This CDR3 reads CASSRLQGVTDTQYF. The CDR3 region has the DNA TGTGCCAGCAGCCGACTCCAGGGGGTTACAGATACGCAGTATTTT.

This clonotype was seen a handful of times. This CDR3 is CASSFYRGLYAFF. The CDR3 region has the DNA TGTGCCAGCAGCTTTTACAGGGGGTTGTATGCTTTCTTT. The rearrangement joins TRBV27 to TRBJ1-1; 8 nucleotides align to TRBD1. This CDR3 comprises 13 residues. Trimming took 6 bases from V and 11 from J; bases not matched to a gene: 11. Germline V gene lookup returns CDR1 MNHEY and CDR2 SMNVEV (reference sequence).

This clonotype has just a few counts. The genes are TRBV19 and TRBJ2-1; 8 bases match TRBD1. The CDR3 is 18 residues long. From germline, CDR1 is LNHDA and CDR2 SQIVND (reference sequence). The V gene end was trimmed by 4 bases and the J gene end by 4 bases; junction bases not matched to a gene: 15. Here the CDR3 reads CASSTVGPQGASYNEQFF. DNA of the CDR3: TGTGCCAGTAGTACAGTCGGTCCGCAGGGGGCGTCATACAATGAGCAGTTCTTC.

V and J are TRBV14 and TRBJ2-7; unclear D gene. In germline, CDR1 is SGHDN, CDR2 FVKESK. This CDR3 is built from 21 residues. Trimming cost V 1 base and J 4 bases, with 32 bases left between them. CDR3 nucleotides: TGTGCCAGCAGCCAAGGCCCAGGCTCCTCAGATAGAGGTGTTGGGTTGTACGAGCAGTACTTC. Encoded protein: CASSQGPGSSDRGVGLYEQYF.

This clonotype was seen a handful of times. The rearrangement joins TRBV27 to TRBJ2-2; D is perhaps TRBD1 (6 bases). The length of the CDR3 is 17 residues. V was cut by 0 bases and J by 5 bases, with 16 bases left in between. Germline V CDR1 and CDR2: MNHEY, SMNVEV (reference sequence). Here the CDR3 DNA reads TGTGCCAGCAGTTTATCCCGGGGCAGGGGCGATACCGGGGAGCTGTTTTTT. This sequence encodes CASSLSRGRGDTGELFF.